This T cell receptor beta chain was observed in a study of blood T cell repertoires in COVID-19. About the study: Whether acute or convalescent, the COVID-19 samples came from the United States, Italy and Spain. PBMCs, B-cell-depleted T cells, or T cells were the source of the cDNA or gDNA that made up the material.

Germline CDR1 reads SGHRS; CDR2 reads YFSETQ. The length of the CDR3 is 14 residues. V was pared by 0 bases and J by 6 bases, with 2 bases of the junction left unmatched. The authors' processing: Using reference gene primer amplification, nucleated cell counts were estimated. Produced via immunoSEQ multiplex PCR; TCRdb's table is partial and in-frame only. V, J and clone size derive from that table, while D and trimming were established from the DNA sequence. The sample has 130,000 to 150,000 clones; around four fifths are singletons. The clonotype was recovered from a human donor in a cohort sampled during active COVID-19. The material sequenced was peripheral blood. This sequence joins TRBV5-1 and TRBJ2-7, with TRBD1 matching 11 bases. The CDR3 is CASSLDGQGAEQYF. The CDR3 nucleotides are TGCGCCAGCAGCTTGGACGGACAGGGGGCCGAGCAGTACTTC.